This T cell receptor beta chain was found in a study of PD-L1 blockade in urothelial cancer. Using immunoSEQ multiplex PCR, the repertoire was profiled, and TCRdb retains in-frame clones only, with some absent. The table shows tens of thousands of clones, with roughly 89% occurring only once. Indicated time point: pretreatment peripheral blood. V lost 1 base, J lost 5 bases, and 8 bases stayed unmatched. Germline loops: CDR1 SGHRS, CDR2 YFSETQ. This CDR3 comprises 15 residues. The TCR comes from a man aged 55 to 70 with urothelial cancer. The specimen comprised PBMCs, sampled around atezolizumab (anti-PD-L1) treatment. The chain links TRBV5-1 to TRBJ2-7, with 8 bases identical to TRBD1. The DNA of the CDR3 is TGCGCCAGCAGCTTGCGAGGACAGGGTTTCAACGAGCAGTACTTC. Its translation: CASSLRGQGFNEQYF. The variable domain in full, with the rest retrieved from reference TRBV5-1 and TRBJ2-7, is KAGVTQTPRYLIKTRGQQVTLSCSPISGHRSVSWYQQTPGQGLQFLFEYFSETQRNKGNFPGRFSGRQFSNSRSEMNVSTLELGDSALYLCASSLRGQGFNEQYFGPGTRLTVT.